Shown below are 3 T cell receptor beta chains from a single sample sequenced in a study of cytomegalovirus exposure and HLA in healthy donors listed by TCRdb under 2017. The method behind the library was the immunoSEQ multiplex PCR assay. The multiplex PCR relied on a mix of 60 forward primers for TCR Vbeta segments and 13 reverse primers for TCR Jbeta segments. The immuneACCESS repertoire file appears here via TCRdb, limited to in-frame rearrangements. These files lack a portion of the clones; in checked studies, under half of the deficit traces to unresolved V genes, and the cause of the others is not known. This sample has around 100,000 clones in its table, and around 80% of those were observed once. The top ten hold 4% to 5.5% of the sample. The sequencing sample was made of PBMCs. The receptors here all came from a male donor in good health and CMV-seropositive.

The CDR3 reads CSVEGLGASSYEQYF. In DNA, the CDR3 is TGCAGCGTTGAAGGCCTGGGGGCGAGCTCCTACGAGCAGTACTTC. J is TRBJ2-5 and V is TRBV29-1, with D tentatively TRBD1 (6 bases). The J call may be mistaken, given a closer DNA end match to TRBJ2-7. This CDR3 region has 15 residues. Looked up from germline, CDR1 is SQVTM and CDR2 is ANQGSEA.

This clone was recorded once. The chain couples TRBV28 to TRBJ2-7; 9 bases fit TRBD2. This CDR3 spans 15 amino acids. V was pared by 9 bases and J by 2 bases, with 11 bases of the junction left unmatched. In germline, CDR1 is MDHEN, CDR2 SYDVKM. CDR3 in DNA: TGTGCCAGTTTCCCAACTAGCGGGTCACCCTACGAGCAGTACTTC. This encodes CASFPTSGSPYEQYF.

The CDR3 protein is CASSPRKLSYEQYF. The CDR3 bases are TGCGCCAGCAGCCCCCGAAAGCTCTCCTACGAGCAGTACTTC. The chain is built from TRBV5-1 and TRBJ2-7; D unresolved. Deletions cut 4 bases from V and 0 bases from J, with 11 bases between. The CDR3 is 14 residues long. Germline lookup yields CDR1 SGHRS and CDR2 YFSETQ.